This T cell receptor (beta chain) was profiled in a study of cytomegalovirus exposure and HLA in healthy donors. The PCR made use of 60 Vbeta and 13 Jbeta primers. The protocol was immunoSEQ multiplex PCR, while the TCRdb copy is restricted to in-frame clones and leaves out a portion. Among under 150,000 clones listed, roughly 80% were seen once. Worth noting for this clone: No antigen is known for it.

Notes on the study in general: Later genetic work tied a missense DCLRE1C variant to beta-chain V and J trimming.

Germline CDR1 reads MNHNY; CDR2 reads SVGAGI (reference sequence). Trimming took off 2 bases at V and 0 bases at J, with 8 bases between the two ends. The CDR3 length is 15 residues. The rearrangement joins TRBV6-6 to TRBJ1-5; a weak D match, TRBD1 (5 bases). Sequenced material: PBMCs. The TCR was taken from a woman between 40 and 50 years old in good health and CMV-seronegative. CDR3 sequence: CASSYGADSNQPQHF. Here the CDR3 DNA reads TGTGCCAGCAGTTACGGGGCGGATAGCAATCAGCCCCAGCATTTT.